Each of the 15 T cell receptor beta chains below was sequenced from the same sample in a study of T cell responses to AZD1222 COVID-19 vaccine. Here immunoSEQ multiplex PCR was the method, and the copy in TCRdb shows in-frame clones only, minus some. The sample holds some 140,000 clones, 86% seen once. The input for sequencing was peripheral blood, taken on day 0 of MenACWY control vaccination. The receptors were gathered from an adult in good health.

This clone has a single count. CDR3 region: CASSDQGNNQPQHF. CDR3 in DNA: TGTGCCAGCAGTGATCAAGGAAACAATCAGCCCCAGCATTTT. This chain links TRBV2 with TRBJ1-5; unclear D gene. The CDR3 spans 14 residues. Germline-derived CDR1 and CDR2 are SNHLY and FYNNEI. V lost 3 bases and J 3 bases, leaving 9 bases between the germline ends.

The genes are TRBV28 and TRBJ1-1; tentative D call: TRBD1 (5 bases). Germline V gene data show CDR1 as MDHEN and CDR2 as SYDVKM. Trimming removed 6 bases at V and 1 base at J, with 15 bases between. The CDR3 has 15 residues. CDR3 region: CASSSRGGWNTEAFF. CDR3 DNA: TGTGCCAGCAGCAGCCGGGGGGGATGGAACACTGAAGCTTTCTTT.

J is TRBJ2-3 and V is TRBV5-8; D remains ambiguous. Germline V CDR1 and CDR2: SGHTS, YDEGEE. V was pared by 6 bases and J by 0 bases, with 14 bases between. This CDR3 region has 15 residues. The CDR3 sequence is CASTLARTSTDTQYF. The CDR3 nucleotides read TGTGCCAGCACCCTCGCCCGAACTAGCACAGATACGCAGTATTTT. Using reference TRBV5-8 and TRBJ2-3 for the parts outside the CDR3, the full variable domain is EAGVTQSPTHLIKTRGQQATLRCSPISGHTSVYWYQQALGLGLQFLLWYDEGEERNRGNFPPRFSGRQFPNYSSELNVNALELEDSALYLCASTLARTSTDTQYFGPGTRLTVL.

The chain's CDR3 is CASSLVGRPLSGNTIYF. For the CDR3, the DNA is TGTGCCAGCAGCTTGGTAGGCAGGCCCCTCTCTGGAAACACCATATATTTT. This chain uses TRBV5-5 with TRBJ1-3; no clear D gene. Deletions cut 0 bases from V and 0 bases from J, with 13 bases between. This CDR3 is built from 17 residues. The germline V gene has CDR1 SGHKS and CDR2 YYEKEE (reference sequence).

This chain joins TRBV25-1 and TRBJ1-4; possible D gene TRBD1, 6 bases. Per the germline V gene, CDR1 is MGHDK and CDR2 is SYGVNS. V was clipped by 2 bases and J by 8 bases, with 18 bases between them. The CDR3 has 16 amino acids. The CDR3 DNA reads TGTGCCAGCAGTGAAGGTCTAGGGGGAATCGGGGAAAAACTGTTTTTT. Encoded protein: CASSEGLGGIGEKLFF. Supplemented by reference TRBV25-1 and TRBJ1-4, the full variable domain reads EADIYQTPRYLVIGTGKKITLECSQTMGHDKMYWYQQDPGMELHLIHYSYGVNSTEKGDLSSESTVSRIRTEHFPLTLESARPSHTSQYLCASSEGLGGIGEKLFFGSGTQLSVL.

V gene TRBV7-8 combines with J gene TRBJ2-7; 9 nucleotides agree with TRBD2. Germline V gene lookup returns CDR1 SGHVS and CDR2 FQNEAQ. The CDR3 covers 17 residues. Trimming took 0 bases from V and 3 from J; bases not matched to a gene: 9. The CDR3 DNA is TGTGCCAGCAGCTTAGCTCCCGGGGGAGCGGGAGGCTACGAGCAGTACTTC. Translation: CASSLAPGGAGGYEQYF. Drawing the rest from reference TRBV7-8 and TRBJ2-7, the complete variable domain is GAGVSQSPRYKVAKRGQDVALRCDPISGHVSLFWYQQALGQGPEFLTYFQNEAQLDKSGLPSDRFFAERPEGSVSTLKIQRTQQEDSAVYLCASSLAPGGAGGYEQYFGPGTRLTVT.

The chain combines TRBV27 with TRBJ2-7; possibly TRBD1 for D (6 bases). V was clipped by 4 bases and J by 0 bases, with 13 bases between them. Germline V lookup: CDR1 MNHEY, CDR2 SMNVEV (reference sequence). This CDR3 contains 15 residues. CDR3 region: CASSYGQFSSYEQYF. CDR3 coding DNA: TGTGCCAGCAGTTACGGACAGTTCTCCTCCTACGAGCAGTACTTC.

This rearrangement joins TRBV5-1 to TRBJ1-6; 9 nucleotides agree with TRBD1. The J segment lost 8 bases and the V segment lost 1 base, leaving 10 bases of the junction unmatched. This CDR3 is 17 amino acids long. The germline V gene encodes CDR1 SGHRS and CDR2 YFSETQ. This chain's CDR3 is CASSLYRGQEIYSPLHF. CDR3 nucleotide sequence: TGCGCCAGCAGCTTGTACAGGGGGCAAGAGATATATTCACCCCTCCACTTT.

The chain employs TRBV10-1 and TRBJ2-5; TRBD1 aligns across 12 bases. CDR3 size: 15 residues. The ends lost 5 bases at V and 5 bases at J; junction bases unmatched: 6. The V gene's germline CDR1 is WNHNN and CDR2 SYGVQD (reference sequence). CDR3 protein: CASSHTGTGGETQYF. CDR3 sequence (DNA): TGCGCCAGCAGTCATACCGGGACAGGGGGCGAGACCCAGTACTTC.

The gene calls are TRBV6-6 and TRBJ1-2, with a tentative D call TRBD1 (6 bases). CDR1 MNHNY and CDR2 SVGAGI come from the germline V gene (reference sequence). With 5 bases removed from V and 0 bases from J, the gap between germline ends came to 16 bases. The CDR3 is 16 amino acids. CDR3 sequence reads: CASSREPGAANYGYTF. The CDR3, as DNA: TGTGCCAGCAGTAGGGAACCAGGGGCGGCTAACTATGGCTACACCTTC.

The chain is built from TRBV3-1 (or the pseudogene TRBV3-2) and TRBJ1-2; D unresolved. Germline loops: CDR1 LGHDT, CDR2 YNNKEL (reference sequence). Deletions cut 4 bases from V and 3 bases from J, with 18 bases between. The CDR3 totals 16 residues. For the CDR3, the DNA is TGTGCCAGCAGCCGATCGGAGGGAAGGTTTGACTATGGCTACACCTTC. It yields the protein CASSRSEGRFDYGYTF.

The chain couples TRBV28 to TRBJ1-1; a weak D match, TRBD1 (5 bases). The CDR3 has 12 residues. With 11 bases removed from V and 2 bases from J, the gap between germline ends came to 12 bases. CDR1 MDHEN and CDR2 SYDVKM come from the germline V gene. The chain's CDR3 is CASVGGNTEAFF. In nucleotides, the CDR3 is TGTGCCTCCGTCGGGGGTAACACTGAAGCTTTCTTT.

The chain couples TRBV10-1 to TRBJ1-1; TRBD1 agrees at 8 bases. This CDR3 contains 19 residues. Germline V gene lookup returns CDR1 WNHNN and CDR2 SYGVQD (reference sequence). The trim removed 5 bases at V and 1 base at J, leaving 18 bases unmatched. The CDR3 coding sequence is TGCGCCAGCAGTTCCGTCCAAAAAGAAACAGGGGGTGAGAACACTGAAGCTTTCTTT. Its protein product is CASSSVQKETGGENTEAFF.

The chain employs TRBV6-1 and TRBJ1-5; tentative D call: TRBD1 (6 bases). CDR1 is MNHNS, CDR2 SASEGT, per germline. Trimming stripped 1 base from V and 7 bases from J, with 20 bases between. This CDR3 is built from 17 residues. The DNA of the CDR3 is TGTGCCAGCAGTGAAGGGGGTCCCGGGACATTTGGCCAGCCCCAGCATTTT. This sequence encodes CASSEGGPGTFGQPQHF.

The V call is TRBV6-2 or TRBV6-3, the J call TRBJ2-3; D is perhaps TRBD2 (6 bases). This CDR3 has 15 residues. V was clipped by 6 bases and J by 0 bases, with 13 bases between them. Looked up from germline, CDR1 is MNHEY and CDR2 is SVGEGT. CDR3 nucleotides: TGTGCCAGCAGCCCCGGGAGAAGCAGCACAGATACGCAGTATTTT. This encodes CASSPGRSSTDTQYF.